A selection of T cell receptor beta chains follows, all from one sample in a study of blood T cell repertoires in COVID-19. The table came from immunoSEQ multiplex PCR; TCRdb's copy has only in-frame clones and leaves some out. The sample includes 300,000 to 400,000 clones, around nine tenths of them seen just once. The sample was peripheral blood. These receptors originate from a human donor in a cohort sampled during active COVID-19. Each CDR3 is given with its conserved first and last residue. A D gene is named only where the DNA matches it firmly. Not all rows give a size; the values are once, few, many and, for expanded clones, a class.

clone size	J gene	D gene	V gene	CDR3 protein	CDR3 DNA
-	TRBJ1-3	-	TRBV11-2	CASSLDRGNTIYF	TGTGCCAGCAGCTTAGACAGGGGAAACACCATATATTTT
-	TRBJ2-7	-	TRBV7-8	CASTRVGSYEQYF	TGTGCCAGCACCAGGGTGGGGTCCTACGAGCAGTACTTC
-	TRBJ2-4	TRBD2	TRBV4-2	CASSHTPLAGAKNIQYF	TGTGCCAGCAGCCACACACCCTTAGCGGGGGCCAAAAACATTCAGTACTTC
-	TRBJ2-7	TRBD1	TRBV19	CASNDGTGTNEQYF	TGTGCCAGTAATGACGGGACAGGGACCAACGAGCAGTACTTC
-	TRBJ2-7	TRBD1	TRBV6-1	CASSEFFRDRGPFLEQYF	TGTGCCAGCAGTGAATTTTTCCGGGACAGGGGTCCCTTTCTCGAGCAGTACTTC
-	TRBJ2-3	-	TRBV7-3	CASSSGRVGTDTQYF	TGTGCCAGCAGCTCTGGGCGGGTGGGCACAGATACGCAGTATTTT
once	TRBJ2-3	TRBD2	TRBV4-2	CASSQGGRLAGGQDTQYF	TGTGCCAGCAGCCAAGGGGGACGACTAGCGGGGGGACAAGATACGCAGTATTTT
-	TRBJ2-1	TRBD2	TRBV7-8	CASSLEGSGKDEQFF	TGTGCCAGCAGCTTAGAGGGGAGCGGGAAGGATGAGCAGTTCTTC
once	TRBJ2-1	-	TRBV11-3	CASSSRQLITYNEQFF	TGTGCCAGCAGCTCGCGACAATTGATTACCTACAATGAGCAGTTCTTC
-	TRBJ2-2	TRBD2	TRBV7-8	CASSLALAGVTGELFF	TGTGCCAGCAGCTTAGCCCTAGCGGGAGTAACCGGGGAGCTGTTTTTT
-	TRBJ2-2	-	TRBV5-1	CASSPAGSYTGELFF	TGCGCCAGCAGCCCGGCGGGTAGTTACACCGGGGAGCTGTTTTTT
-	TRBJ2-7	-	TRBV6-1	CASSEEDMWDEQYF	TGTGCCAGCAGTGAAGAGGACATGTGGGACGAGCAGTACTTC
-	TRBJ2-5	-	TRBV7-2	CASSVSGYQETQYF	TGTGCCAGCAGCGTCTCCGGGTACCAAGAGACCCAGTACTTC
-	TRBJ1-2	TRBD1	TRBV13	CASSLGQDRGNGGYTF	TGTGCCAGCAGCTTAGGCCAGGACAGGGGAAATGGTGGCTACACCTTC
-	TRBJ2-1	TRBD2	TRBV29-1	CSVRTMTSGRFNEQFF	TGCAGCGTTCGTACCATGACTAGCGGGAGATTCAATGAGCAGTTCTTC
-	TRBJ2-3	TRBD2	TRBV28	CASRFGAGRDTQYF	TGTGCCAGCAGGTTCGGAGCGGGAAGGGATACGCAGTATTTT
-	TRBJ2-3	TRBD2	TRBV5-4	CASSPRDYGDTQYF	TGTGCCAGCAGCCCCCGGGACTATGGAGATACGCAGTATTTT
-	TRBJ2-2	TRBD1	TRBV14	CASSRGQGITGELFF	TGTGCCAGCAGCCGGGGACAGGGAATCACCGGGGAGCTGTTTTTT
once	TRBJ1-2	-	TRBV28	CASSLSEGAPRLIGGGYTF	TGTGCCAGCAGTTTATCGGAGGGCGCCCCGCGGCTTATTGGTGGTGGCTACACCTTC
-	TRBJ1-5	TRBD1	TRBV24-1	CATTLRPRDRGREPNGNQPQHF	TGTGCCACCACTCTCAGACCCCGGGACAGGGGGCGCGAACCCAATGGCAATCAGCCCCAGCATTTT
once	TRBJ2-3	-	TRBV5-1	CASSLGERTDTQYF	TGCGCCAGCAGCTTGGGAGAGCGCACAGATACGCAGTATTTT
-	TRBJ2-5	-	TRBV6-4	CASSEGRKTQYF	TGTGCCAGCAGTGAGGGGAGGAAGACCCAGTACTTC
-	TRBJ2-7	-	TRBV10-1	CASSESATYEQYF	TGCGCCAGCAGTGAGTCTGCTACCTACGAGCAGTACTTC
-	TRBJ1-2	-	TRBV10-3	CAISDKQANYGYTF	TGTGCCATCAGTGATAAGCAGGCTAACTATGGCTACACCTTC
-	TRBJ1-6	-	TRBV4-1	CASNAGPRGSPLHF	TGCGCCAGCAACGCAGGACCTCGGGGTTCACCCCTCCACTTT
-	TRBJ2-2	-	TRBV2	CGSLPGRGNTGELFF	TGTGGCAGCTTACCCGGGAGAGGGAACACCGGGGAGCTGTTTTTT
-	TRBJ2-7	TRBD2	TRBV4-2	CASSQGLASASGFRDEQYF	TGTGCCAGCAGCCAAGGGCTGGCCTCCGCTAGCGGGTTTCGGGACGAGCAGTACTTC
-	TRBJ1-2	-	TRBV6-6	CASSRQYGYTF	TGTGCCAGCAGTCGACAGTATGGCTACACCTTC